This T cell receptor (beta chain) was observed in a study of T cells after yellow fever vaccination. Broader study findings: Primary-vaccination clones mostly resurfaced post-booster (nearly 97% CD4, more than 85% CD8). Overlap between CD4 and CD8 compartments was detected for a small share of clonotypes.

TCRdb processed the 5' RACE reads anew with MiXCR; each CDR3 protein has one entry. The sample lists approximately 350,000 distinct CDR3 sequences, roughly 10% occurring once. The CDR3 is 16 amino acids. With 0 bases removed from V and 1 base from J, the gap between germline ends came to 7 bases. Germline V gene lookup returns CDR1 LNHDA and CDR2 SQIVND (reference sequence). This clonotype occurred many times. Its matching antigen is unknown. The sample was PBMCs, taken on the day of the first yellow fever vaccination. V gene TRBV19 combines with J gene TRBJ2-6; no clear D gene. This TCR was recovered from a man younger than 35 who received the YFV17D yellow fever vaccine. The CDR3 nucleotides are TGTGCCAGTAGTATAGAAGAAGGGTCTGGGGCCAACGTCCTGACTTTC. Its translation is CASSIEEGSGANVLTF.